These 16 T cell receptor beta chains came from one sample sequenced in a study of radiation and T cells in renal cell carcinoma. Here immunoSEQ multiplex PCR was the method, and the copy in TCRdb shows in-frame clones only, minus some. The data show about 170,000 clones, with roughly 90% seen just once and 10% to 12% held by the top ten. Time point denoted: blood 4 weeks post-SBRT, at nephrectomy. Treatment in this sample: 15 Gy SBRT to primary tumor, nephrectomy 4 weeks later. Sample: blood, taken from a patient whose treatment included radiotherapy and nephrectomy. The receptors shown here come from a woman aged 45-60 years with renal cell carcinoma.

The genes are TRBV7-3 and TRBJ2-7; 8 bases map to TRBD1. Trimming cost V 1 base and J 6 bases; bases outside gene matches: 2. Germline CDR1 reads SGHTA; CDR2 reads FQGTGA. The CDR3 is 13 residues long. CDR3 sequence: CASSLITGGEQYF. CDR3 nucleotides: TGTGCCAGCAGCTTAATAACAGGGGGCGAGCAGTACTTC.

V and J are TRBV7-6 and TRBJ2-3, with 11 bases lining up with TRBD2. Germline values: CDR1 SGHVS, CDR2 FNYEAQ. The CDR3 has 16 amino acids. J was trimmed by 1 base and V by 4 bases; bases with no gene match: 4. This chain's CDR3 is CASSWLTSGGTDTQYF. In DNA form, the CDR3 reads TGTGCCAGCAGCTGGTTGACTAGCGGGGGCACAGATACGCAGTATTTT.

This chain's CDR3 is CATLDRGSGNSPLHF. The CDR3 DNA reads as TGTGCCACCTTGGATCGAGGTTCCGGTAATTCACCCCTCCACTTT. This chain links TRBV10-3 with TRBJ1-6; D is unresolved. The ends were cut back, 10 bases at V and 6 bases at J, with 19 bases in the middle. This CDR3 has 15 residues. Per germline, CDR1 ENHRY and CDR2 SYGVKD.

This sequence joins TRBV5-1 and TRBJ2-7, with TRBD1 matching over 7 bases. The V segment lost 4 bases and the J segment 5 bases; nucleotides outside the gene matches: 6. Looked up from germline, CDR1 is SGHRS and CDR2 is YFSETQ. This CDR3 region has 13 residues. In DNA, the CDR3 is TGCGCCAGCAGCATAGACAGGGACAACGAGCAGTACTTC. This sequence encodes CASSIDRDNEQYF.

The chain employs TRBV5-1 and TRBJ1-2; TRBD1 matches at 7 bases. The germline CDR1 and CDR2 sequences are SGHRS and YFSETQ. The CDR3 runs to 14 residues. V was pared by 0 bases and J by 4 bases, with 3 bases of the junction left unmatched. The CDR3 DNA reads TGCGCCAGCAGCTTGGGGGGACAGTTCTATGGCTACACCTTC. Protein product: CASSLGGQFYGYTF.

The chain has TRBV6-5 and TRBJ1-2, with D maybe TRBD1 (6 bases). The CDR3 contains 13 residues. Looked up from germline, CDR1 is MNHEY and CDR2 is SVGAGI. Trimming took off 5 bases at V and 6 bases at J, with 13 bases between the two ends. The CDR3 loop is CASSTPGTHGYTF. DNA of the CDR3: TGTGCCAGCAGTACCCCCGGGACACATGGCTACACCTTC.

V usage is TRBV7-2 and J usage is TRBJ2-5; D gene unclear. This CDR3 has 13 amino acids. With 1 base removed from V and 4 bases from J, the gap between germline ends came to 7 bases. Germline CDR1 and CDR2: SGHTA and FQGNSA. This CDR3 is CASSLDPPETQYF. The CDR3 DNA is TGTGCCAGCAGCTTAGACCCCCCAGAGACCCAGTACTTC.

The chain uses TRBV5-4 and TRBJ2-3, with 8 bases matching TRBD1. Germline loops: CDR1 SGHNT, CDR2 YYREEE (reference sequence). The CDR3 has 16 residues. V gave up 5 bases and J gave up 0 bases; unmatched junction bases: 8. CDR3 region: CASSRQGIRSTDTQYF. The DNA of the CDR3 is TGTGCCAGCAGTAGACAGGGGATTCGGAGCACAGATACGCAGTATTTT.

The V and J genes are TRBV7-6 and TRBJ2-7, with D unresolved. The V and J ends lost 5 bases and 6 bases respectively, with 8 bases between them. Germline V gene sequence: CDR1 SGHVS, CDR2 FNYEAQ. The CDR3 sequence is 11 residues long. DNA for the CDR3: TGTGCCAGCAGCCCCAACTTCGAGCAGTACTTC. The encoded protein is CASSPNFEQYF.

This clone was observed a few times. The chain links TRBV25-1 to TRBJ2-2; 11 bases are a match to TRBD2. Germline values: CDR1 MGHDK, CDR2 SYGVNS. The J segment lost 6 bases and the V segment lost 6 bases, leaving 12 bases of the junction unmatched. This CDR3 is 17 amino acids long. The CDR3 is CASSPVGLAGWSGELFF. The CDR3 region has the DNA TGTGCCAGCAGCCCGGTCGGACTAGCGGGTTGGTCCGGGGAGCTGTTTTTT.

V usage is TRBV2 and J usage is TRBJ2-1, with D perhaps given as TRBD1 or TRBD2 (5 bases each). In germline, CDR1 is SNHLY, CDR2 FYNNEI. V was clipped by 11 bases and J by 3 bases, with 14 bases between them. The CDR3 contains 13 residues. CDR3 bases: TGTGCCGGGGACCTGGCCCGCTACAATGAGCAGTTCTTC. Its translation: CAGDLARYNEQFF.

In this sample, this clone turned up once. CDR3 coding DNA: TGTGCCAGCAGCTTAGCATATCGGGGGATGATAGGAAAACTGTTTTTT. As protein: CASSLAYRGMIGKLFF. V gene TRBV7-8 combines with J gene TRBJ1-4; TRBD1 is a possible D gene (5 bases). The CDR3 is 16 amino acids. Germline V gene lookup returns CDR1 SGHVS and CDR2 FQNEAQ. Trimming removed 0 bases from V and 10 bases from J, with 18 bases in between.

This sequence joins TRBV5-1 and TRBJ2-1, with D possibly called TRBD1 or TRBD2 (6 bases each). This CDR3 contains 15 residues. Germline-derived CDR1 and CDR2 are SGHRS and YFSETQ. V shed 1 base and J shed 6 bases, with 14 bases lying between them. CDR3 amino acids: CASSLPGATGNEQFF. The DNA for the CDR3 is TGCGCCAGCAGCTTGCCGGGGGCGACCGGCAATGAGCAGTTCTTC.

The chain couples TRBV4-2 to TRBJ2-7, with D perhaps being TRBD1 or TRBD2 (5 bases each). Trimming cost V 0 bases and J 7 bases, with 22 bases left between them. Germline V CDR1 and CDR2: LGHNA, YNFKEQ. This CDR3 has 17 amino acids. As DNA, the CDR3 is TGTGCCAGCAGCCAAGAAATCGGGCGGATCAGGGAGCGGGAGCAGTACTTC. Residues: CASSQEIGRIREREQYF.

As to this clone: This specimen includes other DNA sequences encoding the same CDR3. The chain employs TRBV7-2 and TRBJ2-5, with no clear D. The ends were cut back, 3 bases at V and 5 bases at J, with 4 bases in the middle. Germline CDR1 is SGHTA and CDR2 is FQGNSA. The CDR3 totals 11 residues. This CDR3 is CASSLTETQYF. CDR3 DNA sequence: TGTGCCAGCAGCTTGACGGAGACCCAGTACTTC.

CDR3 sequence (DNA): TGTGCCAGCAGCCTAAGGGGAGGCGGGGTTCGAGAGACCCAGTACTTC. This translates into CASSLRGGGVRETQYF. The chain links TRBV7-3 to TRBJ2-5, with a weak D call TRBD2 (6 bases). V dropped 5 bases and J dropped 4 bases, with 20 bases sitting between them. From germline, CDR1 is SGHTA and CDR2 FQGTGA. The length of the CDR3 is 16 residues. Full variable domain (rest looked up from reference TRBV7-3 and TRBJ2-5): GAGVSQTPSNKVTEKGKYVELRCDPISGHTALYWYRQSLGQGPEFLIYFQGTGAADDSGLPNDRFFAVRPEGSVSTLKIQRTERGDSAVYLCASSLRGGGVRETQYFGPGTRLLVL.